This T cell receptor (beta chain) was profiled in a study of T-cell memory formation after mild COVID-19. About the research overall: Clusters of TCRs were largely donor specific.

This clonotype was seen only a few times. MiXCR, run by TCRdb on the 5' RACE reads, gives a single entry per CDR3 protein. The sample lists around 55,000 distinct CDR3 sequences; around 9.5% were seen once. The CDR3 consists of 15 residues. V was pared by 0 bases and J by 10 bases, with 9 bases of the junction left unmatched. Germline V gene lookup returns CDR1 LGHNA and CDR2 YSLEER. The clonotype comes from a young man who had mild COVID-19 (a few samples of this study predate the infection). Cell type and time point are not known. Sequencing was carried out using PBMCs or a T cell subset sorted from them (not recorded which). The chain recombines TRBV4-3 with TRBJ2-5; 9 bases align to TRBD1. In DNA, the CDR3 is TGCGCCAGCAGCCAAGATTCCGGGACAGGGCGAGTCCAGTACTTC. Encoded protein: CASSQDSGTGRVQYF.